A single sample gave rise to the 30 T cell receptor beta chains below, sequenced in a study of T cells in Graves' hyperthyroidism and ophthalmopathy. Amplified regions were TCR beta CDR3 sequences from RNA transcripts. HTBI primers drove first-round RT-PCR of the TCR CDR3. A single record per CDR3 protein comes from TCRdb applying MiXCR to the multiplex PCR reads. The sample shows fewer than 400,000 distinct CDR3 sequences, roughly 25% of them seen only once. Source material: blood. The receptors were gathered from a middle-aged man with Graves' hyperthyroidism.

The CDR3 protein is CASSTVVNYGYTF. The CDR3 DNA is TGTGCCAGCAGCACAGTAGTAAACTATGGCTACACCTTC. The chain recombines TRBV4-2 with TRBJ1-2, with unresolved D. The V end was cut by 5 bases, the J end by 2 bases, with 9 bases between. CDR3 length: 13 amino acids. Looked up from germline, CDR1 is LGHNA and CDR2 is YNFKEQ.

This clonotype was counted at least ten times. The chain employs TRBV27 and TRBJ1-1; D may be TRBD1 (5 bases). CDR3 size: 13 residues. Germline assignment: CDR1 MNHEY and CDR2 SMNVEV (reference sequence). The V and J ends lost 5 bases and 5 bases respectively, with 12 bases between them. This CDR3 is CASSGQGWTEAFF. In nucleotides, the CDR3 is TGTGCCAGCAGTGGCCAGGGATGGACTGAAGCTTTCTTT.

In its sample, this clonotype was seen a few times. V and J are TRBV28 and TRBJ2-5; perhaps D is TRBD1 or TRBD2 (6 bases each). CDR3 length equals 14 residues. The V gene lost 3 bases and the J gene lost 3 bases, with 11 bases spanning the gap. The germline V gene encodes CDR1 MDHEN and CDR2 SYDVKM. CDR3 sequence reads: CASSFTGAEETQYF. CDR3 nucleotides: TGTGCCAGCAGTTTCACGGGGGCGGAAGAGACCCAGTACTTC.

CDR3 bases: TGTGCCAGCAGTGATGCGGGACGGGGCTATGGCTACACCTTC. This gives the protein CASSDAGRGYGYTF. V is TRBV2 and J is TRBJ1-2; D possibly corresponds to TRBD1 (5 bases). Trimming shortened V by 3 bases and J by 4 bases, and 12 bases separated the two germline ends. The CDR3 spans 14 residues. The germline CDR1 and CDR2 sequences are SNHLY and FYNNEI.

This clonotype was observed at least ten times. The V and J genes are TRBV12-3 or TRBV12-4 and TRBJ2-3; 14 bases align to TRBD2. This CDR3 is 16 amino acids long. V lost 5 bases, J lost 3 bases, and 4 bases stayed unmatched. The CDR3 sequence is CASSSGTSGRTDTQYF. The CDR3, as DNA: TGTGCCAGCAGTAGTGGGACTAGCGGGAGAACAGATACGCAGTATTTT.

This chain joins TRBV9 and TRBJ2-5; D may correspond to TRBD1 or TRBD2 (5 bases each). Trimming shortened V by 4 bases and J by 5 bases, and 12 bases separated the two germline ends. The CDR3 length is 13 residues. Germline loops: CDR1 SGDLS, CDR2 YYNGEE. The CDR3 loop reads CASSLGERETQYF. As DNA, the CDR3 is TGTGCCAGCAGCCTGGGGGAGCGGGAGACCCAGTACTTC.

The chain carries TRBV10-1 and TRBJ2-1; D is ambiguous. The V and J ends lost 6 bases and 0 bases respectively, with 12 bases between them. The germline gives CDR1 WNHNN, CDR2 SYGVQD (reference sequence). This CDR3 spans 15 amino acids. CDR3 amino acids: CASSNNESSYNEQFF. CDR3 DNA: TGCGCCAGCAGCAATAACGAAAGCTCCTACAATGAGCAGTTCTTC.

In this sample, this clonotype turned up a few times. CDR3 residues: CASSSSYSDSYNEQFF. The CDR3 DNA sequence: TGTGCCAGCAGTTCAAGCTATAGCGACTCCTACAATGAGCAGTTCTTC. The rearrangement links TRBV27 to TRBJ2-1; possibly TRBD2 for D (5 bases). Deletions cut 4 bases from V and 0 bases from J, with 13 bases between. Germline assignment: CDR1 MNHEY and CDR2 SMNVEV (reference sequence). The CDR3 totals 16 residues.

A remark on this clonotype: This may stem from a read error, because a much larger clone lies one nucleotide away. The chain is built from TRBV18 and TRBJ1-1; D might be TRBD1 (6 bases). Germline V gene sequence: CDR1 KGHSH, CDR2 LQKENI. V lost 0 bases to trimming and J lost 4 bases, with 15 bases between them. The CDR3 runs to 16 residues. CDR3 amino acids: CASSPPMDSQGTEAFF. The CDR3 DNA reads as TGTGCCAGCTCACCACCTATGGACAGCCAGGGCACTGAAGCTTTCTTT.

This clonotype is a singleton in its sample. The V and J genes are TRBV19 and TRBJ2-7, with 8 bases fitting TRBD1. This CDR3 is built from 15 residues. The junction had 4 bases not matched to a gene; V was cut back by 3 bases and J by 0 bases. Germline loops: CDR1 LNHDA, CDR2 SQIVND (reference sequence). DNA of the CDR3: TGTGCCAGTAGTATCGCGGACAGGGCCTCCTACGAGCAGTACTTC. Residues: CASSIADRASYEQYF.

There are a few counts of this clonotype. This chain connects TRBV6-1 to TRBJ2-2; possible D gene TRBD1, 6 bases. This CDR3 has 16 amino acids. In germline, CDR1 is MNHNS, CDR2 SASEGT. The V and J ends lost 7 bases and 0 bases respectively, with 15 bases between them. In nucleotides, the CDR3 is TGTGCCAGCAAGTCCCGTACAGGGACGAACACCGGGGAGCTGTTTTTT. Amino acids: CASKSRTGTNTGELFF.

The chain combines TRBV10-3 with TRBJ1-2; weak D call: TRBD1 (5 bases). Per germline, CDR1 ENHRY and CDR2 SYGVKD. The CDR3 sequence is 11 residues long. The V end lost 5 bases, the J end lost 6 bases, and 7 bases lay between the germline ends. CDR3 nucleotides: TGTGCCATCAGTCCGGGGGATGGCTACACCTTC. This gives the protein CAISPGDGYTF.

The chain uses TRBV12-3 or TRBV12-4 and TRBJ2-2, with D tentatively TRBD1 (6 bases). The length of the CDR3 is 14 residues. With 8 bases removed from V and 4 bases from J, the gap between germline ends came to 14 bases. CDR3 nucleotides: TGTGCCAGCTCCGATGCAGGGGCCACCGGGGAGCTGTTTTTT. Amino acid sequence: CASSDAGATGELFF.

The V call is TRBV28, the J call TRBJ1-1; D call uncertain. V dropped 2 bases and J dropped 0 bases, with 10 bases sitting between them. The CDR3 sequence is 15 residues long. From germline, CDR1 is MDHEN and CDR2 SYDVKM. CDR3 amino acids: CASSLPSEMNTEAFF. The CDR3 DNA reads as TGTGCCAGCAGTTTACCCTCGGAAATGAACACTGAAGCTTTCTTT.

To note about this clonotype: At one of its ends the junction is not consistent with the germline gene, which may arise from a read error. The rearrangement joins TRBV10-1 to TRBJ2-7; D might be TRBD2 (6 bases). The CDR3 length is 14 residues. Germline V gene lookup returns CDR1 WNHNN and CDR2 SYGVQD (reference sequence). The CDR3 DNA sequence: TGCGCCAGCAGTGAGGCGGGGAGCTCCTACGAGCACTACTTC. It is translated as CASSEAGSSYEHYF.

The chain links TRBV12-3 or TRBV12-4 to TRBJ1-6; 9 bases match TRBD1. The V segment lost 8 bases and the J segment 3 bases; nucleotides outside the gene matches: 5. The CDR3 contains 15 residues. The DNA of the CDR3 is TGTGCCAGCTGCTCGGACAGGGGCTATAATTCACCCCTCCACTTT. Translation: CASCSDRGYNSPLHF.

The sample holds a few counts of this clonotype. The V gene is TRBV12-3 or TRBV12-4, the J gene TRBJ2-1; D perhaps matches TRBD1 (5 bases). V lost 5 bases and J lost 8, with 19 bases in between. This CDR3 spans 15 amino acids. CDR3 in amino acids: CASSRQGSRRDEQFF. The CDR3 nucleotides are TGTGCCAGCAGTCGTCAGGGATCCCGCCGCGATGAGCAGTTCTTC.

The chain has TRBV7-2 and TRBJ2-1; D is uncertain. CDR3 size: 14 residues. Trimming left V 4 bases short and J 4 bases short, with 11 bases between. CDR1 SGHTA and CDR2 FQGNSA come from the germline V gene. The DNA of the CDR3 is TGTGCCAGCAGCTCGAACCCCAGTTACAATGAGCAGTTCTTC. This sequence encodes CASSSNPSYNEQFF.

The chain couples TRBV13 to TRBJ2-7; a weak D match, TRBD2 (6 bases). Germline CDR1 is PRHDT and CDR2 is FYEKMQ (reference sequence). This CDR3 spans 15 amino acids. Trimming took off 5 bases at V and 5 bases at J, with 19 bases between the two ends. The CDR3 nucleotides read TGTGCCAGCAGCCTATCTGGAGGGGTATTTAACGAGCAGTACTTC. Translation: CASSLSGGVFNEQYF.

The table lists this clonotype with many counts. V and J are TRBV12-3 or TRBV12-4 and TRBJ2-7, with 7 bases aligning to TRBD1. This CDR3 has 13 amino acids. With 5 bases clipped from V and 8 bases from J, the junction kept 9 bases outside the gene matches. The DNA for the CDR3 is TGTGCCAGCAGTCGGAAGACAGGGTTTAAGCAGTACTTC. Protein: CASSRKTGFKQYF.

The J gene is TRBJ2-6, the V gene TRBV19; D is unclear. The CDR3 is made up of 11 amino acids. Trimming left V 9 bases short and J 5 bases short, with 5 bases between. Germline CDR1 is LNHDA and CDR2 is SQIVND (reference sequence). The CDR3 nucleotides read TGTGCCAGCGCCCGGGCCAACGTCCTGACTTTC. Its translation is CASARANVLTF.

V usage is TRBV6-5 and J usage is TRBJ2-2; D may match TRBD1 or TRBD2 (5 bases each). V was cut by 4 bases and J by 10 bases, with 10 bases left in between. Germline CDR1 reads MNHEY; CDR2 reads SVGAGI. The CDR3 is made up of 12 amino acids. CDR3 region: CASSSGRVELFF. CDR3 sequence (DNA): TGTGCCAGCAGTTCGGGGCGGGTGGAGCTGTTTTTT.

Of note for this clonotype: The junction shows a germline mismatch at one end, possibly a read error. The chain carries TRBV12-3 or TRBV12-4 and TRBJ1-5; no definite D call. This CDR3 comprises 16 residues. In DNA form, the CDR3 reads TGTGCCAGCAGGTTAGAAGGCGGGTATAGCAATCAGCCCCAGCATTTT. It codes for CASRLEGGYSNQPQHF.

The chain recombines TRBV7-9 with TRBJ2-7; the D gene is possibly TRBD1 (5 bases). Trimming left V 2 bases short and J 5 bases short, with 10 bases between. This CDR3 has 13 residues. The V gene's germline CDR1 is SEHNR and CDR2 FQNEAQ (reference sequence). CDR3 nucleotide sequence: TGTGCCAGCAGCTTAAGGGGTGAGAACGAGCAGTACTTC. It codes for CASSLRGENEQYF.

This clonotype turned up a few times. This rearrangement joins TRBV6-5 to TRBJ1-2, with D unclear. Germline CDR1 reads MNHEY; CDR2 reads SVGAGI. CDR3 length: 15 residues. V lost 2 bases and J 7 bases, leaving 17 bases between the germline ends. The CDR3 DNA sequence: TGTGCCAGCAGTTACGGCAGAGGACCGACCGGTGGCTACACCTTC. Amino acids: CASSYGRGPTGGYTF.

This clonotype was counted a few times. The chain links TRBV28 to TRBJ1-2; possible D gene TRBD1, 5 bases. This CDR3 is built from 16 residues. V lost 1 base and J lost 0, with 12 bases in between. CDR1 MDHEN and CDR2 SYDVKM come from the germline V gene. CDR3 in DNA: TGTGCCAGCAGTTTATATCAGGGTCTCGCTAACTATGGCTACACCTTC. Translation: CASSLYQGLANYGYTF.

The chain uses TRBV5-1 and TRBJ2-3; 7 bases align to TRBD1. Germline V gene lookup returns CDR1 SGHRS and CDR2 YFSETQ. V shed 4 bases and J 0 bases; nucleotides not matched to a gene: 8. The CDR3 loop spans 16 amino acids. The CDR3 reads CASSPLQGLSTDTQYF. The CDR3 DNA reads as TGCGCCAGCAGCCCGCTACAGGGGCTGAGCACAGATACGCAGTATTTT.

This clonotype has at least ten counts. The chain couples TRBV3-1 to TRBJ2-1; D possibly corresponds to TRBD2 (6 bases). Deletions cut 0 bases from V and 5 bases from J, with 11 bases between. This CDR3 region has 15 residues. Germline V lookup: CDR1 LGHDT, CDR2 YNNKEL (reference sequence). The CDR3, as DNA: TGTGCCAGCAGCCAAGATGGGGGGAGCCACAATGAGCAGTTCTTC. It yields the protein CASSQDGGSHNEQFF.

The chain employs TRBV6-1 and TRBJ2-7; the D gene is possibly TRBD1 (7 bases). V shed 6 bases and J shed 3 bases, with 15 bases lying between them. The CDR3 length is 14 residues. Germline CDR1 MNHNS, CDR2 SASEGT. As DNA, the CDR3 is TGTGCCAGCAGGATGGGCAGGGGGGACTACGAGCAGTACTTC. Residues: CASRMGRGDYEQYF.

This clonotype was seen at least ten times. The CDR3 region has the DNA TGTGCCAGCAGCCCCGGGGATTATGGCTACACCTTC. Amino acids: CASSPGDYGYTF. The V call is TRBV6-5, the J call TRBJ1-2; D gene unclear. The CDR3 loop spans 12 amino acids. Per the germline V gene, CDR1 is MNHEY and CDR2 is SVGAGI. Trimming removed 6 bases from V and 5 bases from J, with 10 bases in between.